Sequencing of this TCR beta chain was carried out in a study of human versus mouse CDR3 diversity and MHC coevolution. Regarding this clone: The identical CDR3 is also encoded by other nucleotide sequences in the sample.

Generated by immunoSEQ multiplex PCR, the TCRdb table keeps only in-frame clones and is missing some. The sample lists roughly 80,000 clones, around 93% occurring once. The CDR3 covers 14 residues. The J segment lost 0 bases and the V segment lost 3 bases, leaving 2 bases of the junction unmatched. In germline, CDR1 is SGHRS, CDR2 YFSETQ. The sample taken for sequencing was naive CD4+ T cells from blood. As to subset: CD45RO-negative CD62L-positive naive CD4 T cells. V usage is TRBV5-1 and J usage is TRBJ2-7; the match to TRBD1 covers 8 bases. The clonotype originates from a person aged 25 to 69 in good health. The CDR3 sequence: CASSWTGSSYEQYF. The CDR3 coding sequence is TGCGCCAGCAGCTGGACAGGGTCCTCCTACGAGCAGTACTTC.